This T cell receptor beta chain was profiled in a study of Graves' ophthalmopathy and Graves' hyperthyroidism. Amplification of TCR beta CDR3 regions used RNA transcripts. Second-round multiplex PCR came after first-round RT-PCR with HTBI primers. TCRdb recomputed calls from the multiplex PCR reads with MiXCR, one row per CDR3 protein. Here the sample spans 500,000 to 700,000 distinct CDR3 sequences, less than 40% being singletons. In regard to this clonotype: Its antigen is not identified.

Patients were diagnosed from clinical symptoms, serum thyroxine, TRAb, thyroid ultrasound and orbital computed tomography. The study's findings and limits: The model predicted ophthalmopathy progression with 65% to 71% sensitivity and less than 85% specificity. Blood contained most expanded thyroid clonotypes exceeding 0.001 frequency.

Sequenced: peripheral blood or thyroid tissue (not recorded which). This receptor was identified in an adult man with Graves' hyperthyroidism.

The CDR3 DNA reads as TGCAGTGGAACAGGGGGATCTCAGCCCCAGCATTTT. Translating gives CSGTGGSQPQHF. V usage is TRBV20-1 and J usage is TRBJ1-5, with 8 bases identical to TRBD1. Germline CDR1 reads DFQATT; CDR2 reads SNEGSKA (reference sequence). V trimming: 7 bases; J trimming: 6 bases; junction bases outside the gene matches: 5. The CDR3 runs 12 residues.